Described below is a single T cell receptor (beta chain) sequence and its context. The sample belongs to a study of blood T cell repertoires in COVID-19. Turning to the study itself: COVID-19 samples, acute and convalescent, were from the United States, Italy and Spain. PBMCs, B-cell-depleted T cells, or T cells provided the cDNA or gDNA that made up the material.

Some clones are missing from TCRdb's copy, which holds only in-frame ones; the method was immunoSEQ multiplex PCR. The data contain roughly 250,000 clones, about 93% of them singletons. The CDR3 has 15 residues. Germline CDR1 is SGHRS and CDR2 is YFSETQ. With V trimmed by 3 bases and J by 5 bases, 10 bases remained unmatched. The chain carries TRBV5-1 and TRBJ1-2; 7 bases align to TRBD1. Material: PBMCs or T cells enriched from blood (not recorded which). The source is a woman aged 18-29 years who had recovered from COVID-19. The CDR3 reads CASSSSHTGVYGYTF. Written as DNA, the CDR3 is TGCGCCAGCAGCTCCTCGCATACAGGGGTTTATGGCTACACCTTC.